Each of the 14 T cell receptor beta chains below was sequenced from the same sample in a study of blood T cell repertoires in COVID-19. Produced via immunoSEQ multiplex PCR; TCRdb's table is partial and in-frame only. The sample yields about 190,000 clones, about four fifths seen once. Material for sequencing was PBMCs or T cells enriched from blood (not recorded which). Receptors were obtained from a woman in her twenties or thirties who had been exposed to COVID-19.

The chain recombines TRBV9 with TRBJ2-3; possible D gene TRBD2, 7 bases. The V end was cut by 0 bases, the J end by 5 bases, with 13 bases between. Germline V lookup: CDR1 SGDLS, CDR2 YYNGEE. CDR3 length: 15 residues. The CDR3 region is CASSVVVGGRDTQYF. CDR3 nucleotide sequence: TGTGCCAGCAGCGTAGTGGTGGGGGGGCGAGATACGCAGTATTTT. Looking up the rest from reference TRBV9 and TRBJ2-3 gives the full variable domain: DSGVTQTPKHLITATGQRVTLRCSPRSGDLSVYWYQQSLDQGLQFLIQYYNGEERAKGNILERFSAQQFPDLHSELNLSSLELGDSALYFCASSVVVGGRDTQYFGPGTRLTVL.

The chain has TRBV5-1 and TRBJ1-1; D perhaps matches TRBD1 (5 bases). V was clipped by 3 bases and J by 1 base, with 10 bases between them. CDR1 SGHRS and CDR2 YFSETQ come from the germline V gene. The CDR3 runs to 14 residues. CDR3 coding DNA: TGCGCCAGCAGCTGGCGGGGCCAGAACACTGAAGCTTTCTTT. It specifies CASSWRGQNTEAFF.

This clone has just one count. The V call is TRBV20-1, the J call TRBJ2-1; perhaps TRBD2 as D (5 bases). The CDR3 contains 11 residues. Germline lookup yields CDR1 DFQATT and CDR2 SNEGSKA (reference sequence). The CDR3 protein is CSAGSDDEQFF. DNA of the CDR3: TGCAGCGCGGGCAGCGATGATGAGCAGTTCTTC.

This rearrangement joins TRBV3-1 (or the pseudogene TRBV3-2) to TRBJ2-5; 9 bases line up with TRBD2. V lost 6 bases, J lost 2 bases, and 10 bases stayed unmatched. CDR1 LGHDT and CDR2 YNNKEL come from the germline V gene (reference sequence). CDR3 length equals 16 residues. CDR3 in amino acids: CASRPLAGRGQETQYF. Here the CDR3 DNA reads TGTGCCAGCAGACCTCTAGCGGGGAGGGGGCAAGAGACCCAGTACTTC.

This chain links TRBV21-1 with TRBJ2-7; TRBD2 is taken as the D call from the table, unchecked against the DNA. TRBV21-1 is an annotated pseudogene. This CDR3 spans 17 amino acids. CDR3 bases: TGTGCCAAGCCCGGGGTAGCGGGGCCCCACTCAACGTACGAGCAGTACTTC. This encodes CAKPGVAGPHSTYEQYF.

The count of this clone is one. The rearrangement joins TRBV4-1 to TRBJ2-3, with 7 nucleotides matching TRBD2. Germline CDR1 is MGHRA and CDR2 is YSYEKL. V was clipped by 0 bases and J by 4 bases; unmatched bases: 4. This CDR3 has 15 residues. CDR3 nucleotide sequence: TGCGCCAGCAGCCAAGACGGGGGGTTAGCAGATACGCAGTATTTT. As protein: CASSQDGGLADTQYF.

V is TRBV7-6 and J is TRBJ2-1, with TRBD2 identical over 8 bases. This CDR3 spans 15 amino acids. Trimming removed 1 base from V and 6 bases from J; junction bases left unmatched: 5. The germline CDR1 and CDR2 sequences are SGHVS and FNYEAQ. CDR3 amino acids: CASSLGSGAPNEQFF. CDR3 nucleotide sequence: TGTGCCAGCAGCTTAGGTAGCGGGGCCCCCAATGAGCAGTTCTTC.

CDR3 nucleotides: TGTGCCAGTTCCGCGGGGCCCATTCAGTACTTC. Residues: CASSAGPIQYF. This chain uses TRBV25-1 with TRBJ2-4, with D perhaps matching TRBD2 (6 bases). The CDR3 is 11 amino acids. Trimming left V 9 bases short and J 9 bases short, with 12 bases between. Germline CDR1 MGHDK, CDR2 SYGVNS.

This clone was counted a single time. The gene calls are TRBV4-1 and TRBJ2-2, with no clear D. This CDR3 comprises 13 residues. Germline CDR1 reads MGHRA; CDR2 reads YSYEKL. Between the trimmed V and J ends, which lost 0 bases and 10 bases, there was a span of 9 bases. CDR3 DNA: TGCGCCAGCAGCCAAGATAGATCTGTGGAGCTGTTTTTT. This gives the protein CASSQDRSVELFF.

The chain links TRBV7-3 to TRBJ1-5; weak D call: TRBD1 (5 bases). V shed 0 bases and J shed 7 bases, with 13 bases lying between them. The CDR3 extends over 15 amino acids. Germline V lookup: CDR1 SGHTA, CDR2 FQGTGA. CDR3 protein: CASSLTGPVGQPQHF. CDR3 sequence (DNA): TGTGCCAGCAGCTTAACGGGGCCAGTGGGCCAGCCCCAGCATTTT.

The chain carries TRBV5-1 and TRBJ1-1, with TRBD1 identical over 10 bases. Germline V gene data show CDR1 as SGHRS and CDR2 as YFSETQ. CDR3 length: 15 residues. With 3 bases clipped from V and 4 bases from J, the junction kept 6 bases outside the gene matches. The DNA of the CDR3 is TGCGCCAGCAGCTGGACAGGGGGTACGGGCACTGAAGCTTTCTTT. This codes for CASSWTGGTGTEAFF.

DNA for the CDR3: TGTGCCAGCAGCGTAGACATCAATTCTAATTCACCCCTCCACTTT. Translation gives CASSVDINSNSPLHF. The genes are TRBV9 and TRBJ1-6; D remains unclear. The length of the CDR3 is 15 residues. Deletions cut 0 bases from V and 6 bases from J, with 10 bases between. Looked up from germline, CDR1 is SGDLS and CDR2 is YYNGEE.

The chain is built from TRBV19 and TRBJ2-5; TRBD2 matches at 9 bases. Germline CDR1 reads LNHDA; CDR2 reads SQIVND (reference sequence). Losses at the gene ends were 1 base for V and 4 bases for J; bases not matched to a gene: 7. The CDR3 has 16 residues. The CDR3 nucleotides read TGTGCCAGTAGTATAGTTGGGACTAGCTCGGCAGAGACCCAGTACTTC. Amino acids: CASSIVGTSSAETQYF. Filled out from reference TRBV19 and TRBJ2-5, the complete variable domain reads DGGITQSPKYLFRKEGQNVTLSCEQNLNHDAMYWYRQDPGQGLRLIYYSQIVNDFQKGDIAEGYSVSREKKESFPLTVTSAQKNPTAFYLCASSIVGTSSAETQYFGPGTRLLVL.

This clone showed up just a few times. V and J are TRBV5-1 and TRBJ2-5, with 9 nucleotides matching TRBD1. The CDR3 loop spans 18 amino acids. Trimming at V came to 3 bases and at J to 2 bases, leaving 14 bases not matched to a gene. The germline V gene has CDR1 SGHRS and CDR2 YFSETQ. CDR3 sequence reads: CASSWGQGSLGVQETQYF. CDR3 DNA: TGCGCCAGCAGCTGGGGACAGGGCTCTCTCGGGGTTCAAGAGACCCAGTACTTC.